This T cell receptor (beta chain) was captured in a study of T cells after somatic rescue of genetic block. The method was immunoSEQ multiplex PCR; TCRdb's version includes in-frame clones alone and lacks a portion of them. This sample yields 68,000 or so clones, of which 85% to 95% are seen a single time; about 2.7% belongs to the top ten. This TCR was recovered from a man between 40 and 49 years old. Sequencing was done on a sample of peripheral blood mononuclear cells (PBMCs).

The CDR3 coding sequence is TGTGCCAGCAAACTAGCGGGAGTCCGGGAGCAGTACTTC. It yields the protein CASKLAGVREQYF. This chain uses TRBV11-2 with TRBJ2-7, with TRBD2 matching 11 bases. From germline, CDR1 is SGHAT and CDR2 FQNNGV. The CDR3 length is 13 residues. The ends lost 7 bases at V and 7 bases at J; junction bases unmatched: 6.